This TCR beta chain is from a study of blood T cell repertoires in COVID-19. Study-level information: The origin of the acute and convalescent COVID-19 samples was the United States, Italy and Spain. T cells, B-cell-depleted T cells, or PBMCs supplied cDNA or gDNA.

Original data processing: Estimates of nucleated cell counts were drawn from the amplification of reference gene primers. Profiled with immunoSEQ multiplex PCR; TCRdb holds only in-frame clones, not every one. The V and J calls and clone size are taken from that table; D and trimming were inferred from the DNA. The table has about 120,000 clones, 85% to 90% seen once. This CDR3 contains 12 residues. The V end was cut by 6 bases, the J end by 7 bases, with 12 bases between. The table lists this clone with a count of one. The chain has TRBV12-3 or TRBV12-4 and TRBJ1-1; D unclear. The sequenced material came from peripheral blood. This sequence was found in a man between 65 and 85 years old with active or convalescent COVID-19. The CDR3 bases are TGTGCCAGCAGACCCGAGAAGTATGAAGCTTTCTTT. Translation gives CASRPEKYEAFF.